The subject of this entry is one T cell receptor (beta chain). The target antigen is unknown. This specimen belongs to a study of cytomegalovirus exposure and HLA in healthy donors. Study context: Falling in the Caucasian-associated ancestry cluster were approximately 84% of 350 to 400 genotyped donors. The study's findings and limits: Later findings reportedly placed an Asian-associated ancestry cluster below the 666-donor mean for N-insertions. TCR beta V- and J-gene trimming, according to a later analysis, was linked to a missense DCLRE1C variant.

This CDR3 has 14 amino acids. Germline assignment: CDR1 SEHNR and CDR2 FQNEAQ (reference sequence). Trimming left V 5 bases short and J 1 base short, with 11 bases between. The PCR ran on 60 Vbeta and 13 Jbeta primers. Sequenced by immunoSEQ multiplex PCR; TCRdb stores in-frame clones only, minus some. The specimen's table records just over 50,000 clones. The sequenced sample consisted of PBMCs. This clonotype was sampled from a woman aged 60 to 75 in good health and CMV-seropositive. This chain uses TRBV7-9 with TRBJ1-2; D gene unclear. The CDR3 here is CASSPRRGNYGYTF. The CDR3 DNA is TGTGCCAGCAGCCCTCGACGGGGTAACTATGGCTACACCTTC.